This T cell receptor beta chain originates from a study of cytomegalovirus exposure and HLA in healthy donors (dated by TCRdb to 2015 to 2018). Notes on the research overall: In an earlier analysis of fewer than 750 of the donors, 276 Gb of sequence data and 90 million to 130 million unique TCR beta sequences from some 170 million T cells were reported. Around 320 gigabases of sequencing data and 70 million to 85 million unique TCR sequences were included in an early release covering roughly 600 HLA-typed donors. Of the 300 to 450 genotyped donors, approximately 82% fell in the genetic ancestry cluster associated with self-reported Caucasian donors. The study aimed to test whether cataloging public T cell receptors could reveal signatures of past pathogen exposure. The study profiled the T cell repertoires of 500 to 800 subjects by immunosequencing and related them to cytomegalovirus serostatus. A separate validation cohort of more than 100 different subjects was used in addition to the 666-subject first cohort. High-throughput TCR immunosequencing, statistical association of individual TCRs with disease status, and machine learning were combined to predict cytomegalovirus infection status. To study patterns of TCR occurrence, a later analysis re-analyzed previously published TCR beta repertoires from 700 or so donors and added high-resolution HLA genotyping. Rather than using new phenotypic data, the later analysis identified candidate immune exposures from TCR beta sequences and from how often those sequences occurred across donors. In an earlier analysis of roughly 580 of the donors, high-throughput TCR beta sequencing was used to judge whether each TCR beta V gene segment behaved as functional or pseudogenic. Donor age, sex, ethnicity and CMV serostatus were compiled alongside the repertoire data. A later genetic analysis took genome-wide SNP genotypes for 398 of the 666 donors and used that subset as a discovery cohort. All discovery cohort repertoires had been generated on a single sequencing platform. HLA typing included class I and class II loci at four-digit resolution. The number of donors typed differed by locus, with roughly 620-630 for A, B, C, DRB1 and DQB1, around 500 for DQA1, about 610 for DPA1, and some 470 for DPB1. A handful of DR-DQ haplotypes were handled as single units for association and clustering because linkage in the cohort was strong. Among about 390 genotyped donors of the cohort, an average of about 240,000 unique TCR beta nucleotide sequences were sequenced per donor, roughly 20% of them non-productive. Findings and caveats that apply to the study as a whole: The authors suggested that the approach could potentially be extended to other disease states and immunological phenotypes. When HLA alleles, especially DR and DQ, strongly co-occurred, attributing TCR associations to individual alleles was difficult. A total of around 150 TCR beta chains were listed by the study as associated with cytomegalovirus. A group of highly shared sequence variants was considered likely to be a technical artifact of the sequencing pipeline. In a later analysis, HLA-associated TCR beta chains showed more clonal expansion and lower generation probabilities than non-associated chains that were equally common. Because HLA typing was unavailable for some donors at each locus, only the typed subset was used in association tests. Broadly in line with IMGT annotations, most TCR beta V segments showed up in productive rearrangements about 87% or about 30% of the time in an earlier analysis of some 590 of the donors. According to a later analysis, TCR association rates differed among HLA loci, with DRB1 alleles showing the most associated TCRs and HLA-C alleles showing the fewest. Because counts were too low, seventeen rarely observed V segments, including chromosome 9 orphons, were excluded from the earlier analysis of about 500 of the donors. V-gene and J-gene trimming of TCR beta chains was associated with a missense DCLRE1C variant in a later genetic analysis, and the association was replicated in an independent cohort. Because the 87-base-pair reads could not distinguish some IMGT-functional V segments, including TRBV6-2 and TRBV6-3, those segments were excluded. Correlated functional status among segregating V segments might reflect linkage disequilibrium, but an unknown experimental factor could not be ruled out. CMV serostatus was the only immune exposure information available for the cohort. The classifier was reported to diagnose cytomegalovirus status with high specificity and sensitivity in both the original cohort and the validation cohort. In vitro tests confirmed that a few of the cytomegalovirus-associated TCR beta chains recognize cytomegalovirus antigens. This cohort had only TCR beta chains sequenced, and the lack of alpha or paired-chain data limited which features could be detected. Most CMV-associated TCR beta chains appeared to be HLA-restricted in a later analysis, and the HLA associations seemed to be driven largely by CMV exposure. According to a later analysis, parvovirus B19, influenza, CMV and Epstein-Barr virus appeared linked to several top co-occurrence clusters. Across donors, most TCR sequences were observed very rarely, whereas some public TCRs were present in many individuals. The presence/absence analyses assumed that sequencing depth was roughly uniform across donors, and that assumption may not be true. In a later genetic analysis, fewer N-insertions in productive TCRs were reported among donors in an Asian-associated ancestry cluster than the roughly 700-donor mean. Specific HLA alleles were associated with more than 15,000 TCR beta sequences at a false discovery rate of 0.05 in a later analysis. A further reported finding was that TCR beta sequences accurately predicted the HLA-A and HLA-B alleles for most subjects in the first cohort.

In the case of this clone: Which antigen it targets is not known. Within one base of it there is no much larger clone, and no base qualities were kept.

The cohort consisted of 666 healthy bone marrow donors. At the time of sampling, every cohort member was nominally healthy, though immune exposures that went unrecorded were likely present. The donor tested CMV seropositive and was one of the 289 seropositive cohort members. Each donor provided a peripheral blood sample, and peripheral blood mononuclear cells were used for TCR beta sequencing. The Qiagen DNeasy Blood Extraction Kit was used to extract genomic DNA from the blood cell samples. The CDR3 has 15 amino acids, counting the end cysteine and phenylalanine. Of the read, only the CDR3 DNA is kept; its 45 bases are in frame from base 1. From the germline V gene, CDR1 is KGHSH and CDR2 is LQKENI. V has 6 bases trimmed and J has 6 bases trimmed; junction bases matching no gene number 6. Library creation used the immunoSEQ multiplex PCR assay. A mixture of 60 forward primers for TCR Vbeta segments and 13 reverse primers for TCR Jbeta segments was used in the multiplex PCR. Amplification of the CDR3 region of rearranged TCR beta genes was performed with a multiplex PCR assay on genomic DNA. The amplified TCR beta libraries were sequenced on the Illumina HiSeq System as 87-base-pair reads. As for the original processing: A later analysis tallied some 79 million unique TCR beta chains across the 666 repertoires, and about 12 million of those chains were shared by two or more donors. A nearest-neighbor algorithm error-corrected the raw reads and collapsed the reads into unique sequences, merging closely related sequences to remove PCR and sequencing errors. To assign V, D and J gene segments, CDR3 sequences were aligned to IMGT reference sequences. For a sequence to be retained, at least a six-nucleotide match to both a V gene segment and a J gene segment was required. A rearrangement was called productive if the CDR3 had no stop codons and remained in frame with V and J, and every other rearrangement was called non-productive. CDR3 was defined by IMGT convention, running from the second conserved V-encoded cysteine to the conserved J-encoded phenylalanine. The earlier analysis of a few hundred of the donors excluded sequences that lacked an unambiguous match to a single V gene segment. In an earlier analysis of several hundred of the donors, V segments were called functional above 56.7% productive rearrangements and were called segregating when the between-donor standard deviation exceeded 5%. To diagnose cytomegalovirus status from the catalog of TCR beta chain sequences, a statistical classification framework was built. V and J gene assignment, in a later analysis, came from comparing TCR nucleotide sequences with IMGT/GENE-DB human TR gene sequences. Using the TCRdist pipeline, a later analysis assigned CDR3 sequences along with most-parsimonious VDJ recombination scenarios. In a later analysis, each TCR beta chain was defined by its CDR3 amino acid sequence together with its V-gene family, and reads without a unique V-gene family were excluded. As a way to deal with suspected cross-contamination and a sequencing artifact, a later analysis dropped 500 to 700 nucleotide sequences that were highly shared and had low generation probability. In a later analysis, a clonal expansion index was calculated for each public chain from normalized within-repertoire ranks of inferred template counts. In a later analysis, generation probabilities were computed using a VDJ recombination model fitted to out-of-frame rearrangements, and the results were checked against IGoR. Hypergeometric tests were used in a later analysis to score TCR-TCR, TCR-HLA and TCR-CMV co-occurrence, with a repertoire-size bias correction applied to the TCR pairs. False discovery rates were estimated in a later analysis by permuting HLA or CMV assignments 20 times. In a later analysis, co-occurring TCRs were grouped using DBSCAN, and TCRdist sequence similarity was added for clustering within HLA-allele-positive subsets. Co-occurrence clustering excluded repertoires with fewer than 30,000 or more than 120,000 public chains, plus five with anomalous nucleotide sharing. The source is immuneACCESS, and TCRdb retained only in-frame sequences with V and J called. Part of the clones is not carried over; for the studies checked, unresolved V genes explain less than half of this, and the remainder is unexplained. V, J and clone size were drawn from that table, and D and trimming were deduced from the DNA. Counted in this sample were approximately 210,000 clones; around four fifths of them appeared once. 10% of the sample is held by the ten biggest clonotypes.

This chain is built from TRBV18 and TRBJ1-5; a stretch of 12 junction bases matches TRBD1. What was sequenced was PBMCs. The receptor was derived from a woman aged 45-65 years in good health and CMV-seropositive. The nucleotides are TGTGCCAGCTCGCTGGGACAGGGGGCCGGTCAGCCCCAGCATTTT. Its protein is CASSLGQGAGQPQHF.